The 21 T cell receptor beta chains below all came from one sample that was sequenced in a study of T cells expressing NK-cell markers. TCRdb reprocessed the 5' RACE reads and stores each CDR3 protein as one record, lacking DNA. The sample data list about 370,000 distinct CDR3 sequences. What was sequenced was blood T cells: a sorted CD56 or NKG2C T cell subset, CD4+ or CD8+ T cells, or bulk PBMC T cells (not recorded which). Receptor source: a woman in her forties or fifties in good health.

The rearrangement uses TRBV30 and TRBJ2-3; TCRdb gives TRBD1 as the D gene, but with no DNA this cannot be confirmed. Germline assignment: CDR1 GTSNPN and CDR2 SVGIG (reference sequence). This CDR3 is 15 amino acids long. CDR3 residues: CAWSVRGLGTDTQYF.

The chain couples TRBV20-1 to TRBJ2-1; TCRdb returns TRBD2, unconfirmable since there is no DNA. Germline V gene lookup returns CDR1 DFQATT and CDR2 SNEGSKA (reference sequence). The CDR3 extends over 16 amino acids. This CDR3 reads CSALISGRASLNEQFF.

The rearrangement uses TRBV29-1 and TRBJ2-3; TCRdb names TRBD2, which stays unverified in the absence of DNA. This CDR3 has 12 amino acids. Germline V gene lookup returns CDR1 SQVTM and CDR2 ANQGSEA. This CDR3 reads CSVKEGADTQYF.

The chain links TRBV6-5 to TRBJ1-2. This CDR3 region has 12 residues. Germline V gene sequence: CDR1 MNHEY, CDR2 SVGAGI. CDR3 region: CASRSTNYGYTF.

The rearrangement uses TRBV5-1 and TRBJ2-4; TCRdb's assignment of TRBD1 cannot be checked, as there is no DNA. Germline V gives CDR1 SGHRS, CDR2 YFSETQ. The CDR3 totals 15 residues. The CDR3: CASSPGPGSKNIQYF.

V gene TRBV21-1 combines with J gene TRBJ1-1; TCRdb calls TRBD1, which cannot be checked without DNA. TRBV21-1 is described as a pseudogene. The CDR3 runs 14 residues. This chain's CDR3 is CASSKSTGNPEAFF.

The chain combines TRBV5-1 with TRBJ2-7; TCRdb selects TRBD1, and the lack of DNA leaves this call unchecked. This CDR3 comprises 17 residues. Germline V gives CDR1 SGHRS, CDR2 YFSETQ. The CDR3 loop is CASSLGLQGPSSYEQYF.

Here the CDR3 reads CASSLTANYGYTF. V is TRBV12-3 or TRBV12-4 and J is TRBJ1-2. The CDR3 is 13 amino acids.

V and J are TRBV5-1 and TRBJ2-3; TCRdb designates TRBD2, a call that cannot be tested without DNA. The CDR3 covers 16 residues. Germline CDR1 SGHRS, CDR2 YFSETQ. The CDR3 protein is CASSLGSGGERDTQYF.

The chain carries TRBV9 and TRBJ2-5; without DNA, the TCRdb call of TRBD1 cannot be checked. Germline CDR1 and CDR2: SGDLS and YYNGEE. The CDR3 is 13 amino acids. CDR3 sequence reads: CASGRWPQETQYF.

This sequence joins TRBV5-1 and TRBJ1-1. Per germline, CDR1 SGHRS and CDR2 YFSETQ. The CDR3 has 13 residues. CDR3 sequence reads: CASSSDLAAEAFF.

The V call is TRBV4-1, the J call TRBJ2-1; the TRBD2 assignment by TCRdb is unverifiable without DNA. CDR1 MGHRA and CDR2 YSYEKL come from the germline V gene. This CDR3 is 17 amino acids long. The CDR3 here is CASSHLSGRALGNEQFF.

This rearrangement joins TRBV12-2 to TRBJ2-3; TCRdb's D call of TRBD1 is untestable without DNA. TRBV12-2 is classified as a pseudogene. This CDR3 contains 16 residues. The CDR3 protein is CASRLTLGEKGDTQYF.

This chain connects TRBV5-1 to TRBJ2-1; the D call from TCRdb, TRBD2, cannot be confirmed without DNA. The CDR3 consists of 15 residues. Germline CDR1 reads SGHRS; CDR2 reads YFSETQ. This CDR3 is CASSLTGLALNEQFF.

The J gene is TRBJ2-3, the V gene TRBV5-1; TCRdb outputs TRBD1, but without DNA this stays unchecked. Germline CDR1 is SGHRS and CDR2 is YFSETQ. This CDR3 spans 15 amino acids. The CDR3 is CASSVFQGGTDTQYF.

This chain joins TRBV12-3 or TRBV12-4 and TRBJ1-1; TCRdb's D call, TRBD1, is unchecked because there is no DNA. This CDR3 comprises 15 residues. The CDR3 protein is CASSLAGRKNTEAFF.

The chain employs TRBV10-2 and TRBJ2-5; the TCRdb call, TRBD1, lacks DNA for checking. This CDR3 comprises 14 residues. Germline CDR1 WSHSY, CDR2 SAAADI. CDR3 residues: CASTGQGAVETQYF.

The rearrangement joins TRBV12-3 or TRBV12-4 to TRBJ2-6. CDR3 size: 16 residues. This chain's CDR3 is CASSFALQPGANVLTF.

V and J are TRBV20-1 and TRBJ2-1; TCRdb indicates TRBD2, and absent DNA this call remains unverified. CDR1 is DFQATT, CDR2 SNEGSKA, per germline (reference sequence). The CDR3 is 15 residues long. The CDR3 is CSARVTGGTAWEQFF.

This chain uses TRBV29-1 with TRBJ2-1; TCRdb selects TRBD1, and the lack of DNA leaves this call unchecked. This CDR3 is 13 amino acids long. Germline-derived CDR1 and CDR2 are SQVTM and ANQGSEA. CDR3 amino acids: CSVDDPYSGEQFF.

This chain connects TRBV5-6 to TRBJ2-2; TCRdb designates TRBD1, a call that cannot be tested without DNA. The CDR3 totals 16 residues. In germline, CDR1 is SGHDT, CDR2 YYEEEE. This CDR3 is CASSSAGTVITRELFF.